A selection of T cell receptor beta chains follows, all from one sample in a study of PD-1 blockade in classical Hodgkin lymphoma. Data came from immunoSEQ multiplex PCR; TCRdb stores just in-frame clones and leaves some out. The sample consists of 31,000 or so clones, approximately 70% of them appearing once. The specimen comprised peripheral blood mononuclear cells (PBMCs), sampled before the fourth cycle of nivolumab. The receptor set was obtained from a human donor with classical Hodgkin lymphoma. The CDR3 runs from the conserved cysteine through the conserved F or W. Fields, in order: CDR3 protein, CDR3 DNA, D gene, V gene, J gene, clone size. D genes are given only for firm matches. The size field is filled for only some rows; it gives once, few, many or a size class.

CDR3: CASSLAGDNYEQYF
DNA: TGTGCCAGCAGTTTAGCGGGGGACAACTACGAGCAGTACTTC
D: -
V: TRBV28
J: TRBJ2-7
size: few

CDR3: CASSEGSSSYNEQFF
DNA: TGTGCCAGCAGTGAGGGTTCGTCGTCCTACAATGAGCAGTTCTTC
D: -
V: TRBV6-1
J: TRBJ2-1
size: -

CDR3: CAWDPASGANVLTF
DNA: TGTGCCTGGGACCCGGCCTCTGGGGCCAACGTCCTGACTTTC
D: -
V: TRBV30
J: TRBJ2-6
size: -

CDR3: CAWRVPGQGTYNEQFF
DNA: TGTGCCTGGAGAGTTCCGGGACAGGGGACCTACAATGAGCAGTTCTTC
D: TRBD1
V: TRBV30
J: TRBJ2-1
size: -

CDR3: CASSAGVDQPQHF
DNA: TGTGCCAGCAGCGCAGGGGTGGATCAGCCCCAGCATTTT
D: -
V: TRBV7-9
J: TRBJ1-5
size: -

CDR3: CASSEVKGAEAFF
DNA: TGTGCCAGCAGTGAAGTAAAAGGAGCTGAAGCTTTCTTT
D: -
V: TRBV6-1
J: TRBJ1-1
size: -

CDR3: CASSRQTSTDTQYF
DNA: TGTGCCAGCAGTCGACAGACTAGCACAGATACGCAGTATTTT
D: -
V: TRBV28
J: TRBJ2-3
size: -

CDR3: CASSALAGTDTQYF
DNA: TGTGCCAGCAGTGCCCTAGCGGGAACAGATACGCAGTATTTT
D: TRBD2
V: TRBV27
J: TRBJ2-3
size: -

CDR3: CASSLAPEWGGYTF
DNA: TGTGCCAGCAGCTTAGCCCCGGAGTGGGGTGGCTACACCTTC
D: -
V: TRBV7-6
J: TRBJ1-2
size: -

CDR3: CASSLLGSYEQYF
DNA: TGTGCCAGCAGCCTGCTCGGCTCCTACGAGCAGTACTTC
D: -
V: TRBV7-3
J: TRBJ2-7
size: -

CDR3: CASSLDRGEGRELFF
DNA: TGTGCCAGCAGCTTAGATCGTGGGGAGGGTAGGGAGCTGTTTTTT
D: TRBD2
V: TRBV11-2
J: TRBJ2-2
size: -

CDR3: CASSLDTGSYNEQFF
DNA: TGTGCCAGCAGCTTAGATACAGGTTCCTACAATGAGCAGTTCTTC
D: -
V: TRBV7-2
J: TRBJ2-1
size: -

CDR3: CASSHRQGCTDTQYF
DNA: TGTGCCAGCAGCCACAGACAGGGATGCACAGATACGCAGTATTTT
D: TRBD1
V: TRBV11-1
J: TRBJ2-3
size: -

CDR3: CAWAGNSPLHF
DNA: TGTGCCTGGGCCGGAAATTCACCCCTCCACTTT
D: -
V: TRBV30
J: TRBJ1-6
size: -

CDR3: CASSLLVGAYEQYF
DNA: TGTGCCAGCAGTTTATTAGTCGGTGCCTACGAGCAGTACTTC
D: -
V: TRBV28
J: TRBJ2-7
size: -

CDR3: CASSFSGGVYNEQFF
DNA: TGTGCCAGTAGTTTTAGCGGGGGGGTGTACAATGAGCAGTTCTTC
D: TRBD2
V: TRBV19
J: TRBJ2-1
size: -

CDR3: CASSMTRGYGYTF
DNA: TGTGCCAGCAGTATGACGCGGGGCTATGGCTACACCTTC
D: -
V: TRBV27
J: TRBJ1-2
size: -

CDR3: CASSPKSTGTGVLYF
DNA: TGTGCCAGCTCACCGAAAAGTACCGGGACAGGGGTTCTGTACTTC
D: TRBD1
V: TRBV18
J: TRBJ2-7
size: few

CDR3: CSVERAGSSYEQYF
DNA: TGCAGCGTTGAAAGGGCTGGGAGCTCCTACGAGCAGTACTTC
D: -
V: TRBV29-1
J: TRBJ2-7
size: -

CDR3: CAVREYTDTQYF
DNA: TGTGCCGTCCGGGAATACACAGATACGCAGTATTTT
D: -
V: TRBV6-6
J: TRBJ2-3
size: -

CDR3: CASSGWTADTGELFF
DNA: TGTGCCAGCAGCGGATGGACGGCCGACACCGGGGAGCTGTTTTTT
D: -
V: TRBV7-8
J: TRBJ2-2
size: once

CDR3: CASSSSGGATGELFF
DNA: TGTGCCAGCAGCTCTAGCGGGGGGGCAACCGGGGAGCTGTTTTTT
D: TRBD2
V: TRBV7-2
J: TRBJ2-2
size: once

CDR3: CASSLVPQTYNEQFF
DNA: TGTGCCAGCAGCTTAGTCCCGCAGACGTACAATGAGCAGTTCTTC
D: -
V: TRBV7-2
J: TRBJ2-1
size: -

CDR3: CASTFNSGRRTSTDTQYF
DNA: TGTGCCAGTACCTTTAATAGCGGGAGAAGAACAAGCACAGATACGCAGTATTTT
D: TRBD2
V: TRBV19
J: TRBJ2-3
size: -

CDR3: CASSEGRGRGTGELFF
DNA: TGTGCCAGCAGCGAAGGTCGGGGCCGTGGCACCGGGGAGCTGTTTTTT
D: -
V: TRBV9
J: TRBJ2-2
size: -

CDR3: CASSVSPDYGYTF
DNA: TGTGCCAGCAGCGTATCCCCAGACTATGGCTACACCTTC
D: -
V: TRBV9
J: TRBJ1-2
size: -

CDR3: CASSVHRESYEQYF
DNA: TGTGCCAGTAGTGTCCACAGGGAATCCTACGAGCAGTACTTC
D: -
V: TRBV19
J: TRBJ2-7
size: -

CDR3: CASSAQGNYGYTF
DNA: TGTGCCAGCAGCGCACAGGGCAACTATGGCTACACCTTC
D: -
V: TRBV7-8
J: TRBJ1-2
size: -

CDR3: CSVEFRVGYTF
DNA: TGCAGCGTGGAATTCCGGGTTGGCTACACCTTC
D: -
V: TRBV29-1
J: TRBJ1-2
size: -

CDR3: CASSIDKSGFGEKLFF
DNA: TGTGCCAGTAGTATAGATAAATCCGGGTTTGGAGAAAAACTGTTTTTT
D: -
V: TRBV19
J: TRBJ1-4
size: -

CDR3: CASSPGGLITEAFF
DNA: TGTGCCAGCAGTCCTGGGGGGTTGATCACTGAAGCTTTCTTT
D: -
V: TRBV6-1
J: TRBJ1-1
size: -

CDR3: CASSATLETVSGANVLTF
DNA: TGTGCCAGCAGCGCAACGCTAGAGACAGTTTCTGGGGCCAACGTCCTGACTTTC
D: -
V: TRBV9
J: TRBJ2-6
size: -

CDR3: CASSQDEAGGYTF
DNA: TGCGCCAGCAGCCAAGATGAGGCGGGGGGCTACACCTTC
D: -
V: TRBV4-3
J: TRBJ1-2
size: -

CDR3: CASSVAGSSGNTIYF
DNA: TGTGCCAGCAGCGTAGCTGGGAGCTCTGGAAACACCATATATTTT
D: -
V: TRBV9
J: TRBJ1-3
size: -

CDR3: CASSSLFRGYTF
DNA: TGTGCCAGCAGTTCCCTGTTTAGGGGCTACACCTTC
D: -
V: TRBV27
J: TRBJ1-2
size: -

CDR3: CASSGGGAAGELFF
DNA: TGTGCCAGCAGCGGGGGGGGCGCTGCCGGGGAGCTGTTTTTT
D: -
V: TRBV9
J: TRBJ2-2
size: -

CDR3: CATLIQVEASGELFF
DNA: TGTGCCACCCTAATACAGGTGGAGGCCTCCGGGGAGCTGTTTTTT
D: -
V: TRBV28
J: TRBJ2-2
size: -

CDR3: CASSLGQPNFGETQYF
DNA: TGTGCCAGCAGCTTAGGGCAGCCTAACTTTGGGGAGACCCAGTACTTC
D: -
V: TRBV7-2
J: TRBJ2-5
size: -

CDR3: CASSLSRPDNEQFF
DNA: TGTGCCAGCAGTTTATCGCGACCCGACAATGAGCAGTTCTTC
D: -
V: TRBV27
J: TRBJ2-1
size: -

CDR3: CASRGGLLVF
DNA: TGTGCCAGCAGGGGAGGCCTGTTAGTCTTC
D: -
V: TRBV28
J: TRBJ1-2
size: few

CDR3: CASSLVSSGVKQTQYF
DNA: TGTGCCAGCAGCTTAGTTTCTAGCGGGGTTAAACAGACCCAGTACTTC
D: TRBD2
V: TRBV7-9
J: TRBJ2-5
size: -

CDR3: CASSFGLAGDTDTQYF
DNA: TGTGCCAGCAGTTTTGGCCTAGCGGGGGACACAGATACGCAGTATTTT
D: TRBD2
V: TRBV27
J: TRBJ2-3
size: -

CDR3: CASSQASTGRFSEKLFF
DNA: TGCGCCAGCAGCCAAGCGTCGACAGGGAGGTTCTCGGAAAAACTGTTTTTT
D: TRBD1
V: TRBV4-1
J: TRBJ1-4
size: -

CDR3: CASSEGWTDNTDTQYF
DNA: TGTGCCAGCAGTGAGGGCTGGACGGATAACACAGATACGCAGTATTTT
D: -
V: TRBV2
J: TRBJ2-3
size: -

CDR3: CASSYGGGSYEQYF
DNA: TGTGCCAGCAGTTACGGTGGGGGCTCCTACGAGCAGTACTTC
D: -
V: TRBV6-5
J: TRBJ2-7
size: -

CDR3: CASSDGGNQPQHF
DNA: TGTGCCAGCAGTGATGGGGGTAATCAGCCCCAGCATTTT
D: -
V: TRBV6-1
J: TRBJ1-5
size: -

CDR3: CASGLVPGRMRTEAFF
DNA: TGTGCTAGTGGTTTGGTACCAGGGCGGATGAGGACTGAAGCTTTCTTT
D: -
V: TRBV12-5
J: TRBJ1-1
size: few

CDR3: CASSLTGSTHEQYF
DNA: TGTGCCAGCAGCCTAACAGGTTCGACCCACGAGCAGTACTTC
D: -
V: TRBV7-9
J: TRBJ2-7
size: -

CDR3: CASSEGGTEAFF
DNA: TGTGCCAGCAGCGAGGGAGGAACTGAAGCTTTCTTT
D: -
V: TRBV13
J: TRBJ1-1
size: -

CDR3: CASSYSGLAKNIQYF
DNA: TGTGCCAGCAGTTACTCGGGCCTAGCCAAAAACATTCAGTACTTC
D: -
V: TRBV6-5
J: TRBJ2-4
size: -

CDR3: CASSKKGERNTEAFF
DNA: TGTGCCAGCAGCAAAAAGGGAGAGCGGAATACTGAAGCTTTCTTT
D: -
V: TRBV21-1
J: TRBJ1-1
size: -

CDR3: CASSLVGSTDTQYF
DNA: TGCGCCAGCAGCTTGGTGGGGAGCACAGATACGCAGTATTTT
D: -
V: TRBV5-1
J: TRBJ2-3
size: -

CDR3: CASSQALGQPQHF
DNA: TGTGCCAGCAGCCAAGCTTTAGGTCAGCCCCAGCATTTT
D: -
V: TRBV4-2
J: TRBJ1-5
size: -